This T cell receptor (beta chain) was found in a study of blood T cell repertoires in COVID-19. The wider study: Sites in the United States, Italy and Spain provided acute and convalescent COVID-19 samples. PBMCs, B-cell-depleted T cells, or T cells provided the cDNA or gDNA that made up the material.

From germline, CDR1 is MNHEY and CDR2 SVGAGI. The length of the CDR3 is 14 residues. Trimming took off 7 bases at V and 4 bases at J, with 16 bases between the two ends. Original processing methods: Estimation of nucleated cell counts was performed using reference gene primer amplification. Generated by immunoSEQ multiplex PCR, the TCRdb table keeps only in-frame clones and is missing some. V, J and clone size reflect that table, while D and trimming were determined from the DNA. The data show roughly 50,000 clones, 86% seen once. The source of this sequence is a woman aged 60-70 years with acute or convalescent COVID-19. The sample taken for sequencing was peripheral blood. This rearrangement joins TRBV6-5 to TRBJ1-2; D is possibly TRBD1 (5 bases). CDR3 bases: TGTGCCAGCACCCCCGGAGGGGATAGCTATGGCTACACCTTC. Its protein is CASTPGGDSYGYTF.